Below are 20 T cell receptor beta chains sequenced from a single sample in a study of blood T cell repertoires in COVID-19. The table came from immunoSEQ multiplex PCR; TCRdb's copy has only in-frame clones and leaves some out. The table has about 76,000 clones, roughly four fifths seen once. What was sequenced was peripheral blood. The origin of the receptors is a man between 65 and 79 years old with acute or convalescent COVID-19.

The chain employs TRBV19 and TRBJ2-7; perhaps TRBD2 as D (6 bases). The germline V gene encodes CDR1 LNHDA and CDR2 SQIVND (reference sequence). This CDR3 spans 14 amino acids. V was clipped by 5 bases and J by 5 bases, with 16 bases between them. The CDR3 DNA is TGTGCCAGTAGTCGTAGCGGAAGAGAGGACGAGCAGTACTTC. This translates into CASSRSGREDEQYF.

The sample holds one count of this clone. This chain uses TRBV11-2 with TRBJ2-7; TRBD1 matches at 10 bases. The junction had 4 bases not matched to a gene; V was cut back by 5 bases and J by 6 bases. This CDR3 is built from 13 residues. CDR1 SGHAT and CDR2 FQNNGV come from the germline V gene. The CDR3 nucleotides read TGTGCCAGCAGCGAGGGACAGGGGCTCGAGCAGTACTTC. It is translated as CASSEGQGLEQYF.

This chain joins TRBV28 and TRBJ2-7; 8 nucleotides match TRBD2. Trimming at V came to 5 bases and at J to 5 bases, leaving 17 bases not matched to a gene. Germline lookup yields CDR1 MDHEN and CDR2 SYDVKM. CDR3 size: 17 residues. The DNA for the CDR3 is TGTGCCAGCAGTCCCTTGACTAGCGAGACCCCGGGGAACGAGCAGTACTTC. Its translation is CASSPLTSETPGNEQYF.

The chain employs TRBV23-1 and TRBJ2-7, with 9 bases aligning to TRBD1. TRBV23-1 is treated as an ORF (open reading frame) with a function not yet certain. V lost 0 bases, J lost 0 bases, and 0 bases stayed unmatched. The CDR3 loop spans 15 amino acids. The CDR3 DNA reads TGCGCCAGCAGTCAATCGGGACAGGGCTCCTACGAGCAGTACTTC. Encoded protein: CASSQSGQGSYEQYF.

V usage is TRBV6-5 and J usage is TRBJ2-5; tentatively, D is TRBD2 (5 bases). CDR3 length: 13 amino acids. Deletions cut 8 bases from V and 5 bases from J, with 15 bases between. Germline V gene sequence: CDR1 MNHEY, CDR2 SVGAGI. This chain's CDR3 is CASWTSLGETQYF. CDR3 in DNA: TGTGCCAGCTGGACTTCCCTAGGGGAGACCCAGTACTTC.

The chain couples TRBV7-2 to TRBJ1-5, with D uncertain. V was shortened by 2 bases and J by 0 bases, with 8 bases between the two germline ends. The germline V gene has CDR1 SGHTA and CDR2 FQGNSA. The CDR3 totals 15 residues. As DNA, the CDR3 is TGTGCCAGCAGCTTATTGGCAGGTAGCAATCAGCCCCAGCATTTT. It is translated as CASSLLAGSNQPQHF.

This chain joins TRBV19 and TRBJ1-1; D is ambiguous. The CDR3 totals 15 residues. Germline V lookup: CDR1 LNHDA, CDR2 SQIVND (reference sequence). Between the trimmed V and J ends, which lost 1 base and 0 bases, there was a span of 9 bases. The CDR3 is CASSIGLQLNTEAFF. In DNA, the CDR3 is TGTGCCAGTAGTATAGGGTTACAGTTGAACACTGAAGCTTTCTTT.

This clone was recorded at least ten times. The CDR3 reads CASSVAGTGYEQYF. CDR3 in DNA: TGTGCCAGCAGCGTAGCGGGGACAGGATACGAGCAGTACTTC. The chain carries TRBV9 and TRBJ2-7, with 8 nucleotides matching TRBD1. The germline V gene encodes CDR1 SGDLS and CDR2 YYNGEE. The CDR3 totals 14 residues. With 0 bases clipped from V and 4 bases from J, the junction kept 3 bases outside the gene matches.

This clone has more than one count but fewer than ten. The chain uses TRBV7-2 and TRBJ2-4; a weak D match, TRBD1 (5 bases). The CDR3 contains 16 residues. V was trimmed by 5 bases and J by 0 bases, leaving 14 bases between them. Germline values: CDR1 SGHTA, CDR2 FQGNSA. CDR3 region: CASSPTDSLAKNIQYF. Written as DNA, the CDR3 is TGTGCCAGCAGCCCAACCGACAGTTTAGCCAAAAACATTCAGTACTTC.

This sequence joins TRBV10-3 and TRBJ1-3, with D unclear. The V end lost 3 bases, the J end lost 0 bases, and 12 bases lay between the germline ends. The CDR3 is 16 amino acids. Germline CDR1 and CDR2: ENHRY and SYGVKD. This CDR3 reads CAISDPVRNSGNTIYF. The CDR3 DNA reads TGTGCCATCAGTGACCCGGTCCGTAACTCTGGAAACACCATATATTTT.

In DNA form, the CDR3 reads TGTGCCAGCAGCCAAGGATTGGAGGGTGAAGCTTTCTTT. It codes for CASSQGLEGEAFF. The J gene is TRBJ1-1, the V gene TRBV14; D call uncertain. The germline V gene encodes CDR1 SGHDN and CDR2 FVKESK. This CDR3 has 13 amino acids. Trimming removed 1 base at V and 7 bases at J, with 10 bases between.

This clone was recorded a few times. J is TRBJ1-2 and V is TRBV15; D is unclear. CDR3 length: 15 amino acids. Looked up from germline, CDR1 is LNHNV and CDR2 is YYDKDF (reference sequence). Trimming stripped 1 base from V and 10 bases from J, with 19 bases between. In nucleotides, the CDR3 is TGTGCCACCAGCAGAGCGGCACGCGTCGATCAGGACTACACCTTC. Translating it yields CATSRAARVDQDYTF.

This chain connects TRBV19 to TRBJ2-7; tentatively, D is TRBD2 (6 bases). Trimming removed 6 bases from V and 0 bases from J, with 15 bases in between. This CDR3 comprises 15 residues. The germline CDR1 and CDR2 sequences are LNHDA and SQIVND (reference sequence). The CDR3 loop is CASSYAGQGSYEQYF. The CDR3 DNA is TGTGCCAGTAGCTACGCGGGGCAGGGCTCCTACGAGCAGTACTTC. Full variable domain (outside the CDR3, taken from reference TRBV19 and TRBJ2-7): DGGITQSPKYLFRKEGQNVTLSCEQNLNHDAMYWYRQDPGQGLRLIYYSQIVNDFQKGDIAEGYSVSREKKESFPLTVTSAQKNPTAFYLCASSYAGQGSYEQYFGPGTRLTVT.

The V call is TRBV28, the J call TRBJ2-2, with 7 bases aligning to TRBD1. Germline trimming cut 5 bases from V and 2 bases from J; bases unmatched to any gene: 14. Germline V CDR1 and CDR2: MDHEN, SYDVKM. CDR3 length equals 18 residues. The CDR3 DNA reads as TGTGCCAGCAGTCCCCAAGGCCAAGGGGGCTACAACACCGGGGAGCTGTTTTTT. Its translation is CASSPQGQGGYNTGELFF.

This clone has just one count. This rearrangement joins TRBV28 to TRBJ2-3; D remains ambiguous. This CDR3 contains 16 residues. Trimming shortened V by 6 bases and J by 7 bases, and 23 bases separated the two germline ends. From germline, CDR1 is MDHEN and CDR2 SYDVKM. CDR3 coding DNA: TGTGCCAGCAGCCCCCACAAAGTGTTAGAGCGAAATACGCAGTATTTT. Protein: CASSPHKVLERNTQYF. The complete variable domain, with remaining parts taken from reference TRBV28 and TRBJ2-3, reads DVKVTQSSRYLVKRTGEKVFLECVQDMDHENMFWYRQDPGLGLRLIYFSYDVKMKEKGDIPEGYSVSREKKERFSLILESASTNQTSMYLCASSPHKVLERNTQYFGPGTRLTVL.

Written as DNA, the CDR3 is TGTGCCAGCAGCAAGGGGACTGGATCAGCAGATACGCAGTATTTT. As protein: CASSKGTGSADTQYF. The chain combines TRBV5-8 with TRBJ2-3; possible D gene TRBD2, 6 bases. The CDR3 is made up of 15 amino acids. Trimming shortened V by 4 bases and J by 4 bases, and 16 bases separated the two germline ends. From germline, CDR1 is SGHTS and CDR2 YDEGEE.

V gene TRBV5-4 combines with J gene TRBJ1-1; D perhaps matches TRBD1 (6 bases). This CDR3 region has 15 residues. V lost 0 bases to trimming and J lost 4 bases, with 13 bases between them. Germline CDR1 SGHNT, CDR2 YYREEE (reference sequence). The DNA for the CDR3 is TGTGCCAGCAGCTTGGTCGGGGGGCTTAGCACTGAAGCTTTCTTT. Its protein product is CASSLVGGLSTEAFF.

This clone occurred many times. The CDR3 sequence is CASSFPRDRGLESGELFF. In DNA form, the CDR3 reads TGTGCCAGCAGCTTTCCCCGGGACAGGGGACTCGAATCCGGGGAGCTGTTTTTT. This sequence joins TRBV9 and TRBJ2-2; 10 bases map to TRBD1. The V and J ends lost 4 bases and 6 bases, in that order; junction bases with no gene match: 15. Germline V gene data show CDR1 as SGDLS and CDR2 as YYNGEE. This CDR3 spans 18 amino acids.

This clone has a handful of counts. The V gene is TRBV28, the J gene TRBJ1-5; D is undetermined. V lost 5 bases, J lost 4 bases, and 12 bases lay in between. Germline CDR1 MDHEN, CDR2 SYDVKM. This CDR3 is 14 amino acids long. CDR3 sequence (DNA): TGTGCCAGCAGTCAGAGGGTAACGAATCAGCCCCAGCATTTT. The encoded protein is CASSQRVTNQPQHF.

This clone has just one count. The rearrangement joins TRBV9 to TRBJ2-2, with a possible D match to TRBD1 (6 bases). The germline V and J ends were trimmed by 3 bases and 6 bases, with 9 bases remaining between them. Germline lookup yields CDR1 SGDLS and CDR2 YYNGEE. The CDR3 consists of 13 residues. CDR3 region: CASSEGVSGELFF. The CDR3 nucleotides are TGTGCCAGCAGCGAGGGGGTGTCCGGGGAGCTGTTTTTT.